These T cell receptor beta chains were read from a single sample in a study of neoadjuvant nivolumab and ipilimumab in lung cancer. Profiling relied on immunoSEQ multiplex PCR, and the TCRdb table lists in-frame clones only, not all of them. The sample records tens of thousands of clones, approximately 90% being singletons. This specimen consisted of peripheral blood, obtained after neoadjuvant nivolumab, alone or with ipilimumab, at or shortly before surgery. These receptors were collected from an adult with non-small cell lung cancer. Each CDR3 is given with its conserved first and last residue. Fields, in order: D gene, clone size, V gene, J gene, CDR3 DNA, CDR3 protein. A D gene is named only where the DNA matches it firmly. Size values are once, few and many counts, or a class for expanded clones, and some rows have none.

NA	NA	TRBV6-5	TRBJ1-2	TGTGCCAGCAGCCTGGATCCCGGGACCCCCTATGGCTACACCTTC	CASSLDPGTPYGYTF
NA	NA	TRBV4-2	TRBJ1-3	TGTGCCAGCAGCCAAGAAGTACGGTTCTCTGGAAACACCATATATTTT	CASSQEVRFSGNTIYF
NA	NA	TRBV11-2	TRBJ2-7	TGTGCCAGCAGTTTAGGGGAGATCTCCTACGAGCAGTACTTC	CASSLGEISYEQYF
TRBD1	NA	TRBV14	TRBJ1-1	TGTGCCAGCAGCCAAAGGGGACAGGGCGGCACTGAAGCTTTCTTT	CASSQRGQGGTEAFF
NA	few	TRBV6-1	TRBJ1-1	TGTGCCAGCAGTGAATGGACCCCTGCTGAAGCTTTCTTT	CASSEWTPAEAFF
NA	NA	TRBV7-9	TRBJ2-1	TGTGCCAGCAGCCCCACCCAGGGGAAAACATACAATGAGCAGTTCTTC	CASSPTQGKTYNEQFF
TRBD2	NA	TRBV29-1	TRBJ2-5	TGCAGCGTTGAAATGGGGGGTTGGGGCGGGGGGCTCACCGCCCAAGAGACCCAGTACTTC	CSVEMGGWGGGLTAQETQYF
NA	NA	TRBV2	TRBJ2-1	TGTGCCAGCAGTTCGGACACCGGAGAGCAGTTCTTC	CASSSDTGEQFF
NA	NA	TRBV7-8	TRBJ1-5	TGTGCCAGCAGCCAGAGTTTTGACAATCAGCCCCAGCATTTT	CASSQSFDNQPQHF
NA	once	TRBV19	TRBJ2-1	TGTGCCAGTAGTGCCGACACGGCCTACAATGAGCAGTTCTTC	CASSADTAYNEQFF
TRBD1	NA	TRBV7-2	TRBJ2-7	TGTGCCAGCAGCTTAGACCCACAGGGGGAGCAGTACTTC	CASSLDPQGEQYF
TRBD1	NA	TRBV7-9	TRBJ1-2	TGTGCCAGCACCCGTGCAGGGGGCCATGGCTACACCTTC	CASTRAGGHGYTF
TRBD1	few	TRBV10-3	TRBJ1-1	TGTGCCGTCGCAAGGACAGGGAACACTGAAGCTTTCTTT	CAVARTGNTEAFF
NA	NA	TRBV9	TRBJ2-2	TGTGCCAGCAGCGTAGGAGGGGGACGCCGGGTCGCCGGGGAGCTGTTTTTT	CASSVGGGRRVAGELFF
NA	NA	TRBV19	TRBJ2-7	TGTGCCAGTAGTATCGGAGGGAACGAGCAGTACTTC	CASSIGGNEQYF
TRBD1	NA	TRBV7-6	TRBJ2-2	TGTGCCAGCACCCAAAGACAGGGGGCCGGGGAGCTGTTTTTT	CASTQRQGAGELFF
NA	once	TRBV27	TRBJ1-1	TGTGCCAGCGGACCCAGGGTGCGCACTGAAGCTTTCTTT	CASGPRVRTEAFF
NA	NA	TRBV20-1	TRBJ2-1	TGCAGTGCTAGTTCAGGGAATGAGCAGTTCTTC	CSASSGNEQFF
NA	NA	TRBV7-2	TRBJ2-5	TGTGCCAGCAGCTTAAATAGGGACGGGACCCAGTACTTC	CASSLNRDGTQYF
NA	NA	TRBV27	TRBJ2-4	TGTGCCAGCAGTTGGACGGAGGGAGCCAAAAACATTCAGTACTTC	CASSWTEGAKNIQYF
NA	NA	TRBV2	TRBJ1-1	TGTGCCAGCAGTGAGATTGGTTTGGGAGGGGTCGACACTGAAGCTTTCTTT	CASSEIGLGGVDTEAFF
NA	NA	TRBV5-1	TRBJ1-1	TGCGCCAGCAGCTTAGGGGGGGCGAACATGAACACTGAAGCTTTCTTT	CASSLGGANMNTEAFF
NA	NA	TRBV4-1	TRBJ1-2	TGCGCCAGCAGCTCGAGTAGTGGCAGCGGGATTCACCGACTCTATGGCTACACCTTC	CASSSSSGSGIHRLYGYTF
TRBD1	NA	TRBV7-8	TRBJ1-6	TGTGCCAGCCAACAGGGGGCAGCCTATAATTCACCCCTCCACTTT	CASQQGAAYNSPLHF
NA	few	TRBV5-5	TRBJ1-1	TGTGCCAGCAGCTTGTTGCTCAGGGGATCGAACACTGAAGCTTTCTTT	CASSLLLRGSNTEAFF
NA	NA	TRBV4-2	TRBJ1-6	TGTGCCAGCAGCCAAGAAGTAAGTTCACCCCTCCACTTT	CASSQEVSSPLHF
TRBD1	NA	TRBV15	TRBJ1-5	TGTGCCACCAGCCCCGGTGGGACAGGATATCAGCCCCAGCATTTT	CATSPGGTGYQPQHF
NA	NA	TRBV2	TRBJ2-7	TGTGCCAGCAGTGAGGCAGCAAGCTCCTACGAGCAGTACTTC	CASSEAASSYEQYF
TRBD2	NA	TRBV11-2	TRBJ2-5	TGTGCCAGCAGCTGGACTAGAATTGAGACCCAGTACTTC	CASSWTRIETQYF
NA	NA	TRBV5-4	TRBJ2-7	TGTGCCAGCAGCCCGCGTGGCGGTGACTCCTACGAGCAGTACTTC	CASSPRGGDSYEQYF
NA	NA	TRBV7-2	TRBJ2-5	TGTGCGAGTAGGGCAGGGGTTGAAGAGACCCAGTACTTC	CASRAGVEETQYF
NA	NA	TRBV7-2	TRBJ1-4	TGTGCCAGCAGCTTAAGAGTAACTAATGAAAAACTGTTTTTT	CASSLRVTNEKLFF
NA	NA	TRBV7-7	TRBJ2-1	TGTGCCAGCAGCTCTGGACCCGACAATGAGCAGTTCTTC	CASSSGPDNEQFF
TRBD1	NA	TRBV10-3	TRBJ1-1	TGTGCCATCAAACCCCGAGGGACAGCGAACACTGAAGCTTTCTTT	CAIKPRGTANTEAFF
NA	NA	TRBV4-3	TRBJ2-2	TGCGCCAGCAGCCAAGAGCTTCGGCAGGGGCTGGCCGGGGAGCTGTTTTTT	CASSQELRQGLAGELFF
NA	NA	TRBV2	TRBJ1-5	TGTGCCAGCAGGAGGTTTGGTCAGCCCCAGCATTTT	CASRRFGQPQHF
NA	NA	TRBV10-3	TRBJ1-1	TGTGCCATCAGGGGCAGGAACACTGAAGCTTTCTTT	CAIRGRNTEAFF
TRBD1	NA	TRBV6-5	TRBJ1-4	TGTGCCAGCAGTCACAGGGGGGCTAATGAAAAACTGTTTTTT	CASSHRGANEKLFF
NA	NA	TRBV7-6	TRBJ1-6	TGTGCCAGCAGCTTTGTCACGGGGGAGGCCCTCCACTTT	CASSFVTGEALHF
TRBD1	NA	TRBV5-1	TRBJ2-1	TGCGCCAGCAGCTTGGGGACAGGGGTTGATGAGCAGTTCTTC	CASSLGTGVDEQFF
NA	NA	TRBV28	TRBJ2-7	TGTGCCAGCAGCGATGGACAGATCTACGAGCAGTACTTC	CASSDGQIYEQYF
NA	NA	TRBV4-1	TRBJ2-3	TGCGCCAGCAGCACCTACAGGGCCTCCACAGATACGCAGTATTTT	CASSTYRASTDTQYF
NA	NA	TRBV7-2	TRBJ1-1	TGTGCCAGCAGCCGACTTCAAAGGAACACTGAAGCTTTCTTT	CASSRLQRNTEAFF
NA	NA	TRBV7-9	TRBJ2-7	TGTGCCAGCAGCTTACAGGCCTACGAGCAGTACTTC	CASSLQAYEQYF
NA	few	TRBV19	TRBJ1-5	TGTGCCAGTAGTATAGATTCAGGGGTTAATCAGCCCCAGCATTTT	CASSIDSGVNQPQHF
NA	NA	TRBV28	TRBJ2-6	TGTGCCAGCAGTTTGACAGCTTACTCTGGGGCCAACGTCCTGACTTTC	CASSLTAYSGANVLTF
TRBD1	NA	TRBV5-1	TRBJ1-1	TGCGCCAGCAGCACCTGGACAGGGAGGTACACTGAAGCTTTCTTT	CASSTWTGRYTEAFF
NA	NA	TRBV5-1	TRBJ1-4	TGCGCCAGCAGCCCAGTGGGGGATCGAAATGAAAAACTGTTTTTT	CASSPVGDRNEKLFF
NA	few	TRBV6-5	TRBJ1-1	TGTGCCAGCAGTAGGGATGCTGACACTGAAGCTTTCTTT	CASSRDADTEAFF
NA	NA	TRBV7-9	TRBJ1-5	TGTGCCAGTTCTGTCGGGGATCAGCCCCAGCATTTT	CASSVGDQPQHF
NA	NA	TRBV13	TRBJ2-6	TGTGCCAGCAGCTTACCAGGGGCTCACCCAACCGTCTCTGGGGCCAACGTCCTGACTTTC	CASSLPGAHPTVSGANVLTF
NA	NA	TRBV5-1	TRBJ1-1	TGCGCCAGCGGGTCCCCGGATCCCACTGAAGCTTTCTTT	CASGSPDPTEAFF
NA	NA	TRBV18	TRBJ1-1	TGTGCCAGCTCGCCAGGGGCCGTCACTGAAGCTTTCTTT	CASSPGAVTEAFF
NA	NA	TRBV6-5	TRBJ2-4	TGTGCCAGCAGTTACTCAGCGTCTCGAGCCTACATTCAGTACTTC	CASSYSASRAYIQYF